The 11 T cell receptor beta chains presented below share a single source sample, sequenced in a study of immune heterogeneity within non-small cell lung tumors. Bulk tumor genomic DNA, approximately 560 ng per sample, was the template. Spaced far apart, several biopsies were taken from each primary tumor during surgery. Patients with untreated, newly diagnosed non-small cell lung cancer underwent curative surgery. TCR beta CDR3 regions came from multiplex PCR with 32 forward V and 13 reverse J primers. TCRdb itself ran the multiplex PCR reads through MiXCR, one entry per CDR3 protein. Found here are 30,000 to 40,000 distinct CDR3 sequences, 28% of them singletons; the top ten hold around 4.1%. The sample consisted of lung tumor tissue. These receptors came from a man aged 40-50 years with non-small cell lung cancer.

The chain has TRBV27 and TRBJ1-1; 9 bases line up with TRBD1. V dropped 7 bases and J dropped 11; count of bases not matched to a gene: 14. The CDR3 is made up of 14 amino acids. The germline gives CDR1 MNHEY, CDR2 SMNVEV (reference sequence). CDR3 amino acids: CASKRPTGTGTAFF. Here the CDR3 DNA reads TGTGCCAGCAAACGACCTACCGGGACAGGGACGGCTTTCTTT.

In this sample, this clonotype turned up a few times. The chain carries TRBV6-2 or TRBV6-3 and TRBJ2-5; 9 nucleotides align to TRBD2. V lost 2 bases, J lost 5 bases, and 15 bases stayed unmatched. Germline CDR1 is MNHEY and CDR2 is SVGEGT. The CDR3 is 18 amino acids. The CDR3 DNA sequence: TGTGCCAGCAGTTACGCTCCTAGCGGGGTCTGGGGGGATGAGACCCAGTACTTC. It yields the protein CASSYAPSGVWGDETQYF.

This clonotype was recorded many times. The J gene is TRBJ2-6, the V gene TRBV19; a weak D match, TRBD2 (5 bases). V was trimmed by 11 bases and J by 11 bases, leaving 25 bases between them. From germline, CDR1 is LNHDA and CDR2 SQIVND (reference sequence). The CDR3 is made up of 15 amino acids. The DNA of the CDR3 is TGTGCCGTAAGGATCCGGGGTGCCCTGCCTGACGTCCTGACTTTC. Translated: CAVRIRGALPDVLTF.

The J gene is TRBJ1-4, the V gene TRBV30; D may be TRBD1 (5 bases). Trimming pared 2 bases from V and 8 bases from J, leaving 12 bases between. The CDR3 runs to 13 residues. In germline, CDR1 is GTSNPN, CDR2 SVGIG (reference sequence). CDR3 sequence: CAWSREGQEKLFF. In DNA form, the CDR3 reads TGTGCCTGGAGTAGGGAGGGGCAAGAAAAACTGTTTTTT.

Points on this clonotype: Just one base apart from a much larger clone, this may be a read error. The chain has TRBV7-8 and TRBJ2-7; 8 bases align to TRBD2. The CDR3 has 15 amino acids. Germline V lookup: CDR1 SGHVS, CDR2 FQNEAQ. Here the CDR3 reads CARSLARLAGYEQYF. The CDR3 DNA reads as TGTGCCAGAAGCTTAGCTAGGCTAGCGGGCTACGAGCAGTACTTC.

About this clonotype: Just one base apart from a much larger clone, this may be a read error. CDR3 sequence (DNA): TGTGCTAGTGATTTGGGGATAAGCGGGATGGGTAGAAAAGACAATGAGCAGTTCTTC. This sequence encodes CASDLGISGMGRKDNEQFF. V and J are TRBV12-5 and TRBJ2-1; TRBD2 agrees at 7 bases. The CDR3 runs 19 residues. Germline V CDR1 and CDR2: LGHNT, FRNRAP.

This clonotype was recorded at least ten times. V gene TRBV27 combines with J gene TRBJ1-1; 10 bases fit TRBD1. Trimming removed 4 bases from V and 1 base from J; junction bases left unmatched: 3. Looked up from germline, CDR1 is MNHEY and CDR2 is SMNVEV (reference sequence). The CDR3 contains 15 residues. The CDR3 DNA is TGTGCCAGCAGTTCAAGGGACAGGGGGAACACTGAAGCTTTCTTT. This encodes CASSSRDRGNTEAFF.

The rearrangement links TRBV5-1 to TRBJ2-7, with 7 bases matching TRBD1. With V trimmed by 5 bases and J by 0 bases, 2 bases remained unmatched. Germline V CDR1 and CDR2: SGHRS, YFSETQ. The CDR3 extends over 13 amino acids. Here the CDR3 reads CASRGTASYEQYF. CDR3 nucleotide sequence: TGCGCCAGCAGGGGGACAGCCTCCTACGAGCAGTACTTC.

A word on this clonotype: The final CDR3 position lacks the conserved phenylalanine or tryptophan, pointing to a likely read error. The chain joins TRBV9 to TRBJ1-2, with D unclear. Germline CDR1 reads SGDLS; CDR2 reads YYNGEE. The CDR3 is 16 amino acids. Between the trimmed V and J ends, which lost 0 bases and 0 bases, there was a span of 12 bases. CDR3: CASSVGYEGSNYGYTL. For the CDR3, the DNA is TGTGCCAGCAGCGTAGGATACGAGGGTTCTAACTATGGCTACACCCTC.

This clonotype occurred many times. The chain links TRBV2 to TRBJ2-7, with 12 bases aligning to TRBD2. The ends lost 6 bases at V and 0 bases at J; junction bases unmatched: 6. Germline V gene data show CDR1 as SNHLY and CDR2 as FYNNEI. The CDR3 totals 16 residues. CDR3 in amino acids: CASSAGLAGNSYEQYF. CDR3 sequence (DNA): TGTGCCAGCAGCGCAGGACTAGCGGGAAACTCCTACGAGCAGTACTTC.

By share, this clonotype ranks as medium-sized. The chain links TRBV27 to TRBJ1-5; tentatively, D is TRBD1 (6 bases). This CDR3 has 15 residues. Germline assignment: CDR1 MNHEY and CDR2 SMNVEV (reference sequence). The V and J ends lost 6 bases and 2 bases respectively, with 14 bases between them. CDR3 bases: TGTGCCAGCAGCCGGGGGGGGCAGGGCAATCAGCCCCAGCATTTT. Translation gives CASSRGGQGNQPQHF.